These 17 T cell receptor beta chains originate from one sample sequenced in a study of PD-1 blockade in classical Hodgkin lymphoma. Measured with immunoSEQ multiplex PCR; TCRdb has only the in-frame clones, and not every one. The sample lists about 61,000 clones; 85% to 90% were seen once. Relapse after autologous stem cell transplantation occurred in every patient, and brentuximab vedotin exposure varied. The sequencing here drew on peripheral blood mononuclear cells (PBMCs), taken at baseline. The receptors originated from a human donor with classical Hodgkin lymphoma.

The CDR3 coding sequence is TGTGCCAGCAGATCCGACAGGGACTATGGCTACACCTTC. This codes for CASRSDRDYGYTF. The chain recombines TRBV5-6 with TRBJ1-2; 7 bases fit TRBD1. CDR1 and CDR2 (germline): SGHDT, YYEEEE. The CDR3 has 13 residues. V shed 5 bases, J shed 3 bases, and the junction held 4 bases outside the gene matches.

This chain's CDR3 is CASSPWTGFYEQYF. CDR3 coding DNA: TGTGCCAGCAGCCCTTGGACAGGGTTCTACGAGCAGTACTTC. The J gene is TRBJ2-7, the V gene TRBV14; 8 bases are shared with TRBD1. This CDR3 is built from 14 residues. Per germline, CDR1 SGHDN and CDR2 FVKESK. J gave up 3 bases and V 4 bases, and 5 bases lay outside the gene matches.

The rearrangement joins TRBV7-2 to TRBJ2-1; no clear D gene. From germline, CDR1 is SGHTA and CDR2 FQGNSA. V dropped 5 bases and J dropped 0 bases, with 11 bases sitting between them. This CDR3 has 15 amino acids. The CDR3 coding sequence is TGTGCCAGCAGCCGAACCCAGAGCTCCTACAATGAGCAGTTCTTC. Its protein is CASSRTQSSYNEQFF.

The chain employs TRBV7-8 and TRBJ1-4; D call uncertain. Germline V gene sequence: CDR1 SGHVS, CDR2 FQNEAQ. Trimming removed 0 bases from V and 8 bases from J, with 7 bases in between. The CDR3 covers 13 residues. This chain's CDR3 is CASSLALGEKLFF. The DNA of the CDR3 is TGTGCCAGCAGCTTAGCGCTCGGGGAAAAACTGTTTTTT.

The chain has TRBV6-4 and TRBJ2-7, with unresolved D. This CDR3 is 14 amino acids long. Trimming took 5 bases from V and 0 from J, leaving 11 bases between them. CDR1 MRHNA and CDR2 SNTAGT come from the germline V gene. CDR3 loop: CASSPGRSSYEQYF. CDR3 nucleotide sequence: TGTGCCAGCAGTCCGGGCCGTAGCTCCTACGAGCAGTACTTC.

The chain carries TRBV10-1 and TRBJ2-5; D gene ambiguous. The CDR3 length is 16 residues. Germline V gives CDR1 WNHNN, CDR2 SYGVQD (reference sequence). Trimming took off 4 bases at V and 2 bases at J, with 17 bases between the two ends. CDR3 residues: CASSGIYDEDQETQYF. The CDR3 DNA is TGCGCCAGCAGTGGCATCTACGACGAGGATCAAGAGACCCAGTACTTC.

CDR3 DNA sequence: TGTGCCAGCAGCCAAGAGCGGGGGGGCTCAGATACGCAGTATTTT. It translates to CASSQERGGSDTQYF. The rearrangement links TRBV4-2 to TRBJ2-3, with TRBD2 matching over 9 bases. The CDR3 totals 15 residues. Germline V gives CDR1 LGHNA, CDR2 YNFKEQ. The V and J ends lost 0 bases and 4 bases, in that order; junction bases with no gene match: 2.

Sample share makes this clone medium-sized. This rearrangement joins TRBV27 to TRBJ2-3; weak D call: TRBD2 (5 bases). V was cut by 8 bases and J by 9 bases, with 21 bases left in between. From germline, CDR1 is MNHEY and CDR2 SMNVEV (reference sequence). This CDR3 is 14 amino acids long. The CDR3 region is CASALGGGSFTQYF. CDR3 nucleotide sequence: TGTGCCAGCGCCCTTGGAGGTGGGTCGTTCACGCAGTATTTT.

V and J are TRBV6-5 and TRBJ1-4, with no clear D. Germline CDR1 and CDR2: MNHEY and SVGAGI. The CDR3 spans 12 residues. V was clipped by 4 bases and J by 5 bases, with 5 bases between them. The CDR3 region is CASSFLNEKLFF. CDR3 nucleotides: TGTGCCAGCAGTTTCCTCAATGAAAAACTGTTTTTT.

The rearrangement joins TRBV18 to TRBJ2-6; D is uncertain. CDR1 and CDR2 from the germline V gene are KGHSH and LQKENI. There are 16 residues in the CDR3. The ends were cut back, 0 bases at V and 0 bases at J, with 6 bases in the middle. This CDR3 reads CASSPPLGSGANVLTF. In DNA, the CDR3 is TGTGCCAGCTCACCACCTTTAGGCTCTGGGGCCAACGTCCTGACTTTC.

The chain combines TRBV12-5 with TRBJ1-2; D might be TRBD1 (6 bases). The CDR3 covers 14 residues. CDR1 LGHNT and CDR2 FRNRAP come from the germline V gene. The V and J ends lost 3 bases and 5 bases respectively, with 13 bases between them. This chain's CDR3 is CASGFRRDMYGYTF. The CDR3 DNA reads TGTGCTAGTGGTTTTCGGCGGGACATGTATGGCTACACCTTC.

The chain couples TRBV15 to TRBJ1-1; D ambiguous. The CDR3 totals 14 residues. Germline values: CDR1 LNHNV, CDR2 YYDKDF (reference sequence). V was shortened by 0 bases and J by 4 bases, with 9 bases between the two germline ends. CDR3 in amino acids: CATSRDYAGTEAFF. In DNA, the CDR3 is TGTGCCACCAGCAGAGATTACGCCGGCACTGAAGCTTTCTTT. The whole variable domain, filled in from reference TRBV15 and TRBJ1-1, reads DAMVIQNPRYQVTQFGKPVTLSCSQTLNHNVMYWYQQKSSQAPKLLFHYYDKDFNNEADTPDNFQSRRPNTSFCFLDIRSPGLGDTAMYLCATSRDYAGTEAFFGQGTRLTVV.

The genes are TRBV7-6 and TRBJ2-3; a weak D match, TRBD1 (7 bases). Trimming took off 5 bases at V and 4 bases at J, with 19 bases between the two ends. The germline CDR1 and CDR2 sequences are SGHVS and FNYEAQ. The CDR3 is made up of 16 amino acids. The CDR3 sequence: CASSRWTGGPPDTQYF. The CDR3 DNA reads as TGTGCCAGCAGCAGGTGGACAGGAGGGCCTCCAGATACGCAGTATTTT.

The rearrangement links TRBV6-5 to TRBJ2-3, with D perhaps being TRBD1 or TRBD2 (5 bases each). The CDR3 is 13 residues long. V lost 5 bases and J 1 base, leaving 7 bases between the germline ends. Looked up from germline, CDR1 is MNHEY and CDR2 is SVGAGI. This chain's CDR3 is CASSMGGTDTQYF. The CDR3 DNA follows: TGTGCCAGCAGTATGGGGGGCACAGATACGCAGTATTTT.

V is TRBV25-1 and J is TRBJ1-4, with 7 bases fitting TRBD1. CDR1 MGHDK and CDR2 SYGVNS come from the germline V gene. The length of the CDR3 is 17 residues. Germline trimming cut 4 bases from V and 8 bases from J; bases unmatched to any gene: 16. CDR3 in amino acids: CASSAGQSPWSYEKLFF. Here the CDR3 DNA reads TGTGCCAGCAGTGCGGGACAGTCCCCCTGGTCGTACGAAAAACTGTTTTTT.

This clone was observed a handful of times. The genes are TRBV7-6 and TRBJ1-1; 7 positions agree with TRBD1. Germline CDR1 and CDR2: SGHVS and FNYEAQ. V was clipped by 8 bases and J by 6 bases; unmatched bases: 9. The CDR3 length is 13 residues. The CDR3 nucleotides read TGTGCCAGCGCCGAGGGGGCGCGGCCTGAAGCTTTCTTT. It yields the protein CASAEGARPEAFF.

The V call is TRBV5-4, the J call TRBJ2-2; D ambiguous. CDR1 and CDR2 (germline): SGHNT, YYREEE (reference sequence). The V end lost 0 bases, the J end lost 6 bases, and 9 bases lay between the germline ends. The CDR3 sequence is 14 residues long. CDR3 DNA sequence: TGTGCCAGCAGCTTGGGGGGTAGTTCCGGGGAGCTGTTTTTT. Protein sequence: CASSLGGSSGELFF.